Listed below are T cell receptor beta chains from one sample, sequenced in a study of blood T cell repertoires in COVID-19. The assay was immunoSEQ multiplex PCR, and TCRdb's table has in-frame clones only and misses some. The sample comprises 150,000 or so clones, approximately 82% of which are singletons, and about 7% rests with the top ten. Material: peripheral blood. The receptor source for this set is a woman between 50 and 59 years old in a cohort sampled during active or convalescent COVID-19. Both conserved end residues are trimmed from each CDR3. The order of the fields is J gene, D gene, V gene, CDR3 protein. D genes are given only for firm matches.

TRBJ1-1,.,TRBV27,ASSLRQGYTEAF
TRBJ1-6,.,TRBV6-6,ASSRTADSPLH
TRBJ1-1,.,TRBV18,ASSPRQGNTEAF
TRBJ1-1,.,TRBV9,ASSPSPVNTEAF
TRBJ2-1,.,TRBV5-4,ASSAKRKNSYNEQF
TRBJ2-1,TRBD2,TRBV6-2/TRBV6-3,ASSYSLGIEEWGGSYNEQF
TRBJ2-7,.,TRBV30,AWSARAPSYEQY
TRBJ2-7,.,TRBV6-5,ASRLGGRYEQY
TRBJ1-5,.,TRBV19,ATSGGGGFNQPQH
TRBJ1-4,TRBD1,TRBV3-1/TRBV3-2,ASSRGTGIKREKLF
TRBJ2-1,.,TRBV6-2/TRBV6-3,ASSSFGGYNEQF
TRBJ2-7,.,TRBV3-1/TRBV3-2,ASSHQGSSYEQY
TRBJ2-3,.,TRBV4-2,ASSQVTPDTQY
TRBJ1-5,TRBD1,TRBV6-6,ASSSLTGVSNQPQH
TRBJ2-3,.,TRBV7-7,ASSPSGESTDTQY
TRBJ2-1,TRBD1,TRBV5-8,ASSPGPQGASEQF
TRBJ2-7,TRBD2,TRBV15,ATSILAGGNEQY
TRBJ1-2,.,TRBV14,ASSQYGGEGYT
TRBJ2-3,TRBD1,TRBV29-1,SVGRGHGGTSTDTQY
TRBJ2-2,.,TRBV10-3,AIRTTKTGYSNTGELF
TRBJ1-2,.,TRBV6-5,ASSYRQPGRGYT
TRBJ2-1,TRBD2,TRBV6-1,ASSELAGGGNEQF
TRBJ1-2,.,TRBV7-2,ASSSTYGYT
TRBJ1-4,.,TRBV5-1,ASSLSAQGRLGNEKLF
TRBJ2-3,.,TRBV2,ASSRLTTSTDTQY
TRBJ2-7,.,TRBV10-3,AISSNPGEQY
TRBJ2-7,.,TRBV2,ASSEGRAYEQY
TRBJ1-6,TRBD1,TRBV5-1,ASTVQGESPLH
TRBJ1-3,.,TRBV7-8,ASSPSGNTIY
TRBJ1-1,.,TRBV5-1,ASSTQRGTEAF
TRBJ2-3,.,TRBV14,ASSQVGTDTQY
TRBJ1-5,TRBD1,TRBV11-2,ASSIGQDQPQH
TRBJ2-5,.,TRBV5-6,ASSLKAGYSETQY
TRBJ2-3,TRBD1,TRBV15,ATSRDPGTGIDTQY
TRBJ2-2,TRBD1,TRBV6-2/TRBV6-3,ASSYHRGLTGELF
TRBJ2-1,TRBD2,TRBV6-6,ASSYPGGAYVNEQF
TRBJ1-2,TRBD1,TRBV3-1/TRBV3-2,ASSQSNRGSGYT
TRBJ1-3,TRBD1,TRBV5-1,ASSSRTGGTGNTIY
TRBJ1-2,.,TRBV6-6,ASRNRDGYT
TRBJ1-4,TRBD1,TRBV6-1,ASSELAGGGSNEKLF
TRBJ2-3,TRBD1,TRBV7-3,ASSLNRGQDTQY
TRBJ1-1,.,TRBV5-4,ASSKGGTNTEAF
TRBJ2-2,.,TRBV7-9,ASSLLVGTGELF
TRBJ2-2,.,TRBV29-1,SADREDTGELF
TRBJ1-6,.,TRBV6-5,ASSLTGTSLH
TRBJ1-6,.,TRBV25-1,ASSPGGYNSPLH
TRBJ1-2,TRBD1,TRBV10-3,AISESTGRDGYT
TRBJ2-2,TRBD2,TRBV20-1,SASPWGGNTGELF
TRBJ2-7,TRBD1,TRBV29-1,SGLQGARIHEQY
TRBJ1-4,.,TRBV5-1,ASSTGSANEKLF
TRBJ1-1,.,TRBV19,ASSIDRQDAF
TRBJ2-5,TRBD2,TRBV5-1,ASSSLGSGGGETQY